The source of this T cell receptor (beta chain) is a study of CD8 T cells in ankylosing spondylitis. A remark on this clonotype: Its antigen remains unknown.

V was clipped by 1 base and J by 4 bases, with 10 bases between them. CDR1 is SGHTA, CDR2 FQGNSA, per germline. CDR3 length: 14 residues. Study-wide findings and caveats: A TCR beta motif of eight or nine highly homologous variants seemed to mark ankylosing spondylitis blood. Significantly higher representation of disease-linked clones was reported for matched ankylosing spondylitis synovial fluid. Earlier authors reported some of these motif variants in reactive arthritis synovial fluid and blood.

Quantitative 5'-RACE with molecular barcodes produced the TCR beta libraries. TCRdb itself ran the 5' RACE reads through MiXCR, one entry per CDR3 protein. The sample carries fewer than 650,000 distinct CDR3 sequences, roughly 13% recorded once. This TCR was recovered from a male donor with ankylosing spondylitis. The sequencing sample was made of blood, either unsorted or a sorted T cell fraction (not recorded which). The V call is TRBV7-2, the J call TRBJ2-5, with D possibly TRBD2 on 5 matching bases. The CDR3 is CASSLVSSGETQYF. The CDR3 DNA reads TGTGCCAGCAGCTTAGTGTCGAGCGGAGAGACCCAGTACTTC.